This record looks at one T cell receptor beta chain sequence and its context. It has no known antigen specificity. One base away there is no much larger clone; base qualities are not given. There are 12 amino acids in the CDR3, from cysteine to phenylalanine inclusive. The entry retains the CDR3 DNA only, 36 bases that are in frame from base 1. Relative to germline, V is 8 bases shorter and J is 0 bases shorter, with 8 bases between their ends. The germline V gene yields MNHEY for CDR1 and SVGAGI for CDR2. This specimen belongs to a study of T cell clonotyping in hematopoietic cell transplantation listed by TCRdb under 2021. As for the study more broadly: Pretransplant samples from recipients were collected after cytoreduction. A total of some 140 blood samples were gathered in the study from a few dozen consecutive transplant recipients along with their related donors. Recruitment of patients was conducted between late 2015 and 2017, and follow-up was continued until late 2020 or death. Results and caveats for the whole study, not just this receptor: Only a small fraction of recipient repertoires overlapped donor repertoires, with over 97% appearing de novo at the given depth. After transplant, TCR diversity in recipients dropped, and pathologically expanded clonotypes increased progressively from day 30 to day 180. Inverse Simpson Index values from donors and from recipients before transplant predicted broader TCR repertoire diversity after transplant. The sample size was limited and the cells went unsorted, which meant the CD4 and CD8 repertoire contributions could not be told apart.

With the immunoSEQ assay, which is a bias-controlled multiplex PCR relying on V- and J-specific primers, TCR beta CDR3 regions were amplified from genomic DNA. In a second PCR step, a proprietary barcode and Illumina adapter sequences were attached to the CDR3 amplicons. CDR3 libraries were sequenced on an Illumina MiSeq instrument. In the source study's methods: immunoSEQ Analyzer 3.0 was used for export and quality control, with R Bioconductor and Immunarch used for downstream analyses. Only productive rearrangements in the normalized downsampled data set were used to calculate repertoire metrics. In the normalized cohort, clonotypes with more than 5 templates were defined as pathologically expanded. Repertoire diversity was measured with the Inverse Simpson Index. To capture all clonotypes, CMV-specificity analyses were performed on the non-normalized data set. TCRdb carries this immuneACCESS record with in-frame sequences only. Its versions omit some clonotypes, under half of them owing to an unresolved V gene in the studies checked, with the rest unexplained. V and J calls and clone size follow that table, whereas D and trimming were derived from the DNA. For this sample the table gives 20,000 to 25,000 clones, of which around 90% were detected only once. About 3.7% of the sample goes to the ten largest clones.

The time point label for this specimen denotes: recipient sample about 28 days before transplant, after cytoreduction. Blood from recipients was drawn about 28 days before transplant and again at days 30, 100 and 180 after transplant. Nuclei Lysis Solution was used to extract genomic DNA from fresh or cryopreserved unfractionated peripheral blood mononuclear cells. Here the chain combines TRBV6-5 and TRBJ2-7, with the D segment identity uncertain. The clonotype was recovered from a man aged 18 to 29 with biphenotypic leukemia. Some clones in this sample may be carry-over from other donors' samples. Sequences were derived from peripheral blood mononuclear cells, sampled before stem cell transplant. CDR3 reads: CASRGNSYEQYF. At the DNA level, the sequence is TGTGCCAGCCGCGGCAACTCCTACGAGCAGTACTTC.